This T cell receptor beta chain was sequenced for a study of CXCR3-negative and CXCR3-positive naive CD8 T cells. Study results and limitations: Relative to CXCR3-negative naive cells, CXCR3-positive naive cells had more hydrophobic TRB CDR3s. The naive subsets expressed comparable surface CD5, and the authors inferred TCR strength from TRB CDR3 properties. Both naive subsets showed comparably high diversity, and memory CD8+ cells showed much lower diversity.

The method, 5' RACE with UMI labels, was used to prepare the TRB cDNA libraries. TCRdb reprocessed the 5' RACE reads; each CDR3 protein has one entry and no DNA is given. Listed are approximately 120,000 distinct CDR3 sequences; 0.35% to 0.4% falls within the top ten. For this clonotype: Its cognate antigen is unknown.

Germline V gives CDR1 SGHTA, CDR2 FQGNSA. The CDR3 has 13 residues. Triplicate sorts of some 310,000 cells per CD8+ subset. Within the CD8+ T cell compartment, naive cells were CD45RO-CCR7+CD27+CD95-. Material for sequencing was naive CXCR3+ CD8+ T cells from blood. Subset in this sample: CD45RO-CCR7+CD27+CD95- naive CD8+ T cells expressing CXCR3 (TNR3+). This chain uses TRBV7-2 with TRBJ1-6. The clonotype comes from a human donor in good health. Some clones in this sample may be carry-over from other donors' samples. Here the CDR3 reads CASSLEGNSPLHF.